This TCR beta chain emerged from a study of cytomegalovirus exposure and HLA in healthy donors. Overall study findings and caveats: Researchers reported in a later analysis that a missense DCLRE1C variant was tied to TCR beta V- and J-gene trimming.

With 60 Vbeta and 13 Jbeta primers, the PCR was carried out. Assay used: immunoSEQ multiplex PCR; TCRdb lists only in-frame clones, some missing. The table shows nearly 110,000 clones, with roughly 80% occurring only once. Germline V gives CDR1 SNHLY, CDR2 FYNNEI. V dropped 3 bases and J dropped 5 bases, with 13 bases sitting between them. The CDR3 has 14 residues. With respect to this clone: Its matching antigen is unknown.

This TCR was recovered from a man aged 55-75 years in good health and CMV-seronegative. The rearrangement uses TRBV2 and TRBJ2-5; TRBD2 might be the D (5 bases). Sequences were obtained from PBMCs. The CDR3 spells CASSDSARAETQYF. The CDR3 DNA reads as TGTGCCAGCAGTGACTCGGCGAGGGCCGAGACCCAGTACTTC.